These T cell receptor beta chains were read from a single sample in a study of T-cell reconstitution after alpha-beta-depleted transplantation in children. TCRdb re-derived calls from the PCR reads in MiXCR, one entry per CDR3 protein. The data hold 500,000 to 750,000 distinct CDR3 sequences, with over 10% observed a single time. The input for sequencing was PBMCs, mostly from graft donor cells, taken 360 days after TCRalphabeta/CD19-depleted stem cell transplant. The receptors here all came from a male patient aged 10-17 years who had a stem cell transplant for acute myeloid leukemia, so the T cells may come from the graft donor. The CDR3 runs from the conserved cysteine through the conserved F or W. D genes are given only for firm matches. Some rows mark clone size as missing; the rest say once, few, many or name a class of expanded clone.

J gene: TRBJ2-4; V gene: TRBV20-1; D gene: TRBD2; clone size: -; CDR3 DNA: TGCAGTGCTAGAGTCCCTAGCGGGTCTGCCAAAAACATTCAGTACTTC; CDR3 protein: CSARVPSGSAKNIQYF
J gene: TRBJ2-2; V gene: TRBV28; D gene: TRBD1; clone size: many; CDR3 DNA: TGTGCCACCGATTCAGGCAGGGGGCTATTTGAGGAGCTGTTTTTT; CDR3 protein: CATDSGRGLFEELFF
J gene: TRBJ1-1; V gene: TRBV7-2; D gene: TRBD1; clone size: -; CDR3 DNA: TGTGCCAGCAGCGCCGGGACAGGGCCGAGAAACACTGAAGCTTTCTTT; CDR3 protein: CASSAGTGPRNTEAFF
J gene: TRBJ2-5; V gene: TRBV20-1; D gene: TRBD1; clone size: -; CDR3 DNA: TGCAGTGCCCAGGGGGACAGGGCATACGAGACCCAGTACTTC; CDR3 protein: CSAQGDRAYETQYF
J gene: TRBJ2-2; V gene: TRBV14; D gene: -; clone size: few; CDR3 DNA: TGTGCCAGCAGCCAGGCTAAGATTTACCCGTGGACCGGGGAGCTGTTTTTT; CDR3 protein: CASSQAKIYPWTGELFF
J gene: TRBJ2-7; V gene: TRBV4-3; D gene: TRBD2; clone size: few; CDR3 DNA: TGCGCCAGCAGCCAAGTAGGGGAGACTAGCGGGAGGGGCCACGAGCAGTACTTC; CDR3 protein: CASSQVGETSGRGHEQYF
J gene: TRBJ2-7; V gene: TRBV5-1; D gene: -; clone size: -; CDR3 DNA: TGCGCCAGCAGCTCAGCTCTAAGGAACTACGAGCAGTACTTC; CDR3 protein: CASSSALRNYEQYF
J gene: TRBJ2-5; V gene: TRBV28; D gene: -; clone size: few; CDR3 DNA: TGTGCCAGCAGTTTTGCGACTGGAGGTGGGACCCAGTACTTC; CDR3 protein: CASSFATGGGTQYF
J gene: TRBJ2-7; V gene: TRBV7-2; D gene: -; clone size: few; CDR3 DNA: TGTGCCAGCAGCTCAAGGACGGGTCCCTACGAGCAGTACTTC; CDR3 protein: CASSSRTGPYEQYF
J gene: TRBJ1-5; V gene: TRBV20-1; D gene: -; clone size: few; CDR3 DNA: TGCAGCGCGGGCCGTAGCAATCAGCCCCAGCATTTT; CDR3 protein: CSAGRSNQPQHF
J gene: TRBJ2-2; V gene: TRBV29-1; D gene: TRBD2; clone size: many; CDR3 DNA: TGCAGCGTTCGGGGGACTAGCCTGAACACCGGGGAGCTGTTTTTT; CDR3 protein: CSVRGTSLNTGELFF
J gene: TRBJ2-1; V gene: TRBV7-3; D gene: -; clone size: few; CDR3 DNA: TGTGCCAGCAGCTTTACGGCCCGAGGGCGGTACAATGAGCAGTTCTTC; CDR3 protein: CASSFTARGRYNEQFF
J gene: TRBJ2-5; V gene: TRBV20-1; D gene: -; clone size: few; CDR3 DNA: TGCAGTGCTAGAGAGGGAGGGGGGAGAAAAGAGACCCAGTACTTC; CDR3 protein: CSAREGGGRKETQYF
J gene: TRBJ2-1; V gene: TRBV19; D gene: -; clone size: few; CDR3 DNA: TGTGCCAGTAGTTTAAGGACTACCATCTCCTACAATGAGCAGTTCTTC; CDR3 protein: CASSLRTTISYNEQFF
J gene: TRBJ1-6; V gene: TRBV5-1; D gene: TRBD1; clone size: few; CDR3 DNA: TGCGCCAGCAGCATTATTATCGGGACAGTTAATTCACCCCTCCACTTT; CDR3 protein: CASSIIIGTVNSPLHF
J gene: TRBJ2-3; V gene: TRBV5-1; D gene: -; clone size: -; CDR3 DNA: TGCGCCAGCAGCTCCCTGGGGACGCAGTATTTT; CDR3 protein: CASSSLGTQYF
J gene: TRBJ2-2; V gene: TRBV7-2; D gene: TRBD1; clone size: -; CDR3 DNA: TGTGCCAGCAGCTTATCCAGGGGGACCGGGGAGCTGTTTTTT; CDR3 protein: CASSLSRGTGELFF
J gene: TRBJ1-5; V gene: TRBV28; D gene: -; clone size: few; CDR3 DNA: TGTGCCAGCAGAATACTGGGGATTCGGGGCCCCCGGGATCAGCCCCAGCATTTT; CDR3 protein: CASRILGIRGPRDQPQHF
J gene: TRBJ2-1; V gene: TRBV30; D gene: TRBD2; clone size: few; CDR3 DNA: TGTGCCTGGAGTCGGATGGTAGCGGGAGGGCCGGGTAATGAGCAGTTCTTC; CDR3 protein: CAWSRMVAGGPGNEQFF
J gene: TRBJ2-5; V gene: TRBV12-3/TRBV12-4; D gene: TRBD1; clone size: -; CDR3 DNA: TGTGCCAGCAGTTCCGGCCTGACAGGGGGTCTACGGACCCAGTACTTC; CDR3 protein: CASSSGLTGGLRTQYF
J gene: TRBJ2-1; V gene: TRBV7-2; D gene: -; clone size: few; CDR3 DNA: TGTGCCAGCAGACAGGTTTACAATGAGCAGTTCTTC; CDR3 protein: CASRQVYNEQFF
J gene: TRBJ2-1; V gene: TRBV7-3; D gene: -; clone size: -; CDR3 DNA: TGTGCCAGCAGCCCCTACGTACCGAGTGAGCAGTTCTTC; CDR3 protein: CASSPYVPSEQFF
J gene: TRBJ2-1; V gene: TRBV4-2; D gene: TRBD2; clone size: few; CDR3 DNA: TGTGCCAGCAGCCCTTGGGAGGGGGGACTAGCTTACTACAATGAGCAGTTCTTC; CDR3 protein: CASSPWEGGLAYYNEQFF
J gene: TRBJ2-7; V gene: TRBV5-1; D gene: TRBD2; clone size: many; CDR3 DNA: TGCGCCAGCAGCTTAACTAGCGGGAGGCTGGGAGAGCAGTACTTC; CDR3 protein: CASSLTSGRLGEQYF
J gene: TRBJ2-2; V gene: TRBV5-5; D gene: -; clone size: few; CDR3 DNA: TGTGCCAGCAGCTTGGTTCCTCGCGGCACCGGGGAGCTGTTTTTT; CDR3 protein: CASSLVPRGTGELFF
J gene: TRBJ2-1; V gene: TRBV10-3; D gene: -; clone size: few; CDR3 DNA: TGTGCCATCAGTGGGGGGCCTTACAATGAGCAGTTCTTC; CDR3 protein: CAISGGPYNEQFF
J gene: TRBJ2-4; V gene: TRBV20-1; D gene: TRBD1; clone size: -; CDR3 DNA: TGCAGTGCCGGTTGGGGACAGGGGGGGAACATTCAGTACTTC; CDR3 protein: CSAGWGQGGNIQYF
J gene: TRBJ2-7; V gene: TRBV27; D gene: -; clone size: few; CDR3 DNA: TGTGCCAGCAGTTCTGTGGACGGAACCTACGAGCAGTACTTC; CDR3 protein: CASSSVDGTYEQYF
J gene: TRBJ1-2; V gene: TRBV20-1; D gene: -; clone size: -; CDR3 DNA: TGCAGTGCTAGAGATAGGTTTTGGGACACCTTC; CDR3 protein: CSARDRFWDTF
J gene: TRBJ2-3; V gene: TRBV29-1; D gene: -; clone size: -; CDR3 DNA: TGCAGCCTCGTCGGGGGTCCCCAGTCCACAGATACGCAGTATTTT; CDR3 protein: CSLVGGPQSTDTQYF
J gene: TRBJ1-3; V gene: TRBV29-1; D gene: -; clone size: many; CDR3 DNA: TGCAGCGTTGGGGGGGACACAAGCTCTGGAAACACCATATATTTT; CDR3 protein: CSVGGDTSSGNTIYF
J gene: TRBJ2-1; V gene: TRBV7-8; D gene: TRBD2; clone size: few; CDR3 DNA: TGTGCCAGCAGCTTATTCAGAAGCGGGAGGGCCATAGAGCAGTTCTTC; CDR3 protein: CASSLFRSGRAIEQFF
J gene: TRBJ1-3; V gene: TRBV7-6; D gene: -; clone size: many; CDR3 DNA: TGTGCCAGCAGCTTAGCTGTAGGGCCTGGAAACACCATATATTTT; CDR3 protein: CASSLAVGPGNTIYF
J gene: TRBJ2-3; V gene: TRBV28; D gene: TRBD2; clone size: few; CDR3 DNA: TGTGCCAGCACCCCTAGCGGGGTCACAGATACGCAGTATTTT; CDR3 protein: CASTPSGVTDTQYF
J gene: TRBJ2-1; V gene: TRBV3-1; D gene: -; clone size: few; CDR3 DNA: TGTGCCAGCAGCCGGTTGTTGGATGAGCAGTTCTTC; CDR3 protein: CASSRLLDEQFF
J gene: TRBJ2-5; V gene: TRBV20-1; D gene: -; clone size: -; CDR3 DNA: TGCAGTGCTAAATTAGAGACCCAGTACTTC; CDR3 protein: CSAKLETQYF
J gene: TRBJ2-1; V gene: TRBV20-1; D gene: -; clone size: -; CDR3 DNA: TGCAGTGCTAGCGGGCAGATCAATGAGCAGTTCTTC; CDR3 protein: CSASGQINEQFF